This passage covers 25 T cell receptor beta chains from one sample sequenced in a study of T cells in Graves' hyperthyroidism and ophthalmopathy (dated by TCRdb to between 2018 and 2021). Libraries were constructed by multiplex PCR. For sequencing, an Illumina HiSeq 2000 was employed. The TCR beta CDR3 regions were amplified from the RNA transcripts. The TCR CDR3 was subjected to a first round of RT-PCR using the HTBI primer set and the Qiagen OneStep RT-PCR kit. The raw public reads went through TCRdb reprocessing: fastp at Q25, MiXCR clone calling, in-frame beta chains kept. For every CDR3 protein sequence, its rows merge into one entry that carries the most common genes and DNA. Recorded for this sample are approximately 510,000 distinct CDR3 sequences; around 43% of them occurred a single time. About two fifths of the sample is taken by the ten largest. The source material was peripheral blood or thyroid tissue (not recorded which). All receptors derive from an adult woman with Graves' disease, either hyperthyroidism or ophthalmopathy (not recorded which).

This clonotype was found many times. CDR3 nucleotides: TGTGCCAGCAGTCACGGGACAGCGTACTATGGCTACACCTTC. It yields the protein CASSHGTAYYGYTF. The J gene is TRBJ1-2, the V gene TRBV6-5; 7 nucleotides align to TRBD1. With 5 bases clipped from V and 3 bases from J, the junction kept 6 bases outside the gene matches. This CDR3 comprises 14 residues. CDR1 MNHEY and CDR2 SVGAGI come from the germline V gene.

V usage is TRBV28 and J usage is TRBJ1-2; D gene ambiguous. The CDR3 consists of 16 residues. Trimming removed 5 bases at V and 4 bases at J, with 20 bases between. Germline V gene sequence: CDR1 MDHEN, CDR2 SYDVKM. CDR3: CASSPSHRDGFYGYTF. In DNA, the CDR3 is TGTGCCAGCAGTCCCTCACACCGAGACGGATTCTATGGCTACACCTTC.

In its sample, this clonotype was seen many times. This chain joins TRBV25-1 and TRBJ1-2; 8 bases line up with TRBD1. V lost 5 bases and J lost 7; bases outside the gene matches: 15. CDR1 MGHDK and CDR2 SYGVNS come from the germline V gene. The CDR3 extends over 16 amino acids. The CDR3 DNA is TGTGCCAGCAGTATATTAGACGGGACAGGTTTGGTTGGCTACACCTTC. It translates to CASSILDGTGLVGYTF.

This clonotype was recorded at least ten times. The chain links TRBV5-8 to TRBJ2-7, with 7 nucleotides matching TRBD2. V shed 2 bases and J 7 bases; nucleotides not matched to a gene: 6. The CDR3 is 13 residues long. CDR1 is SGHTS, CDR2 YDEGEE, per germline. The CDR3 bases are TGTGCCAGCAGCTTTATTGGAGCGGGGGAGCAGTACTTC. Translated: CASSFIGAGEQYF.

J is TRBJ1-2 and V is TRBV10-3; the D is unclear. This CDR3 is 15 amino acids long. Deletions cut 6 bases from V and 0 bases from J, with 14 bases between. Germline assignment: CDR1 ENHRY and CDR2 SYGVKD. The CDR3 here is CAIRETSGANYGYTF. In DNA form, the CDR3 reads TGTGCCATCAGGGAGACTAGCGGGGCTAACTATGGCTACACCTTC.

The chain joins TRBV5-5 to TRBJ2-6; D might be TRBD1 or TRBD2, each matching 5 bases. Trimming removed 4 bases at V and 3 bases at J, with 14 bases between. CDR3 length: 16 amino acids. Germline CDR1 SGHKS, CDR2 YYEKEE (reference sequence). The CDR3 sequence is CASSQVGGFGANVLTF. CDR3 coding DNA: TGTGCCAGCAGCCAAGTTGGGGGTTTTGGGGCCAACGTCCTGACTTTC.

The chain joins TRBV10-2 to TRBJ1-2; 7 bases are a match to TRBD1. Per germline, CDR1 WSHSY and CDR2 SAAADI. Germline trimming cut 3 bases from V and 0 bases from J; bases unmatched to any gene: 4. This CDR3 region has 15 residues. CDR3 sequence reads: CASSDLRGPNYGYTF. In DNA form, the CDR3 reads TGCGCCAGCAGTGATCTGAGGGGGCCTAACTATGGCTACACCTTC.

The V gene is TRBV30, the J gene TRBJ2-7; D is unresolved. The CDR3 runs 12 residues. Trimming took 6 bases from V and 4 from J, leaving 13 bases between them. Germline values: CDR1 GTSNPN, CDR2 SVGIG (reference sequence). The CDR3 DNA follows: TGTGCCTGTCAAGGGTCACCTTACGAGCAGTACTTC. It translates to CACQGSPYEQYF.

In its sample, this clonotype was seen a few times. This chain connects TRBV12-3 or TRBV12-4 to TRBJ2-7; 9 nucleotides align to TRBD2. J was trimmed by 3 bases and V by 6 bases; bases with no gene match: 12. The CDR3 extends over 16 amino acids. The DNA for the CDR3 is TGTGCCAGCAGCACTCCTATAGCGGGAGTAAACTACGAGCAGTACTTC. It is translated as CASSTPIAGVNYEQYF.

CDR3 bases: TGTGCCACCAGTGATGCCCGGGCTAGCGGGAGGGGGGAGACCCAGTACTTC. The encoded protein is CATSDARASGRGETQYF. The chain uses TRBV24-1 and TRBJ2-5; 12 nucleotides line up with TRBD2. Trimming removed 3 bases from V and 5 bases from J; junction bases left unmatched: 9. The CDR3 runs to 17 residues. Germline lookup yields CDR1 KGHDR and CDR2 SFDVKD.

This chain joins TRBV20-1 and TRBJ2-5; 12 bases line up with TRBD2. This CDR3 comprises 14 residues. Trimming cost V 3 bases and J 5 bases; bases outside gene matches: 4. CDR1 DFQATT and CDR2 SNEGSKA come from the germline V gene (reference sequence). CDR3 nucleotide sequence: TGCAGTGCTAGGGAGACTAGCGGGAGTGAGACCCAGTACTTC. Protein product: CSARETSGSETQYF.

Regarding this clonotype: No conserved phenylalanine or tryptophan ends this CDR3, so it is likely a read error. Because the CDR3's place on the DNA is in doubt, the DNA is left out and the CDR3 is given as listed by TCRdb. CDR3 amino acids: CASSPDRGSGYTFGS. The chain joins TRBV7-2 to TRBJ2-5; TRBD1 is the table's D call and was not checked against the DNA. Germline values: CDR1 SGHTA, CDR2 FQGNSA. The CDR3 length equals 15 residues, ends included.

This clonotype was observed at least ten times. This chain links TRBV24-1 with TRBJ1-4, with D possibly being TRBD1 (5 bases). The CDR3 covers 17 residues. Germline V gives CDR1 KGHDR, CDR2 SFDVKD. V was shortened by 6 bases and J by 0 bases, with 16 bases between the two germline ends. The CDR3 region has the DNA TGTGCCACCAGTTTGGACACCAAACTTGCAACTAATGAAAAACTGTTTTTT. Translating gives CATSLDTKLATNEKLFF.

Ten or more counts support this clonotype. V and J are TRBV9 and TRBJ1-6; TRBD1 might be the D (5 bases). The CDR3 sequence is 15 residues long. The germline V gene has CDR1 SGDLS and CDR2 YYNGEE. The V gene lost 4 bases and the J gene lost 9 bases, with 17 bases spanning the gap. The CDR3 region is CASSPRVGGLSPLHF. The CDR3, as DNA: TGTGCCAGCAGCCCCAGGGTCGGTGGTCTTTCACCCCTCCACTTT.

The V call is TRBV2, the J call TRBJ1-1; D is unclear. The CDR3 has 13 residues. Trimming left V 0 bases short and J 4 bases short, with 6 bases between. CDR1 and CDR2 from the germline V gene are SNHLY and FYNNEI. The CDR3 DNA reads as TGTGCCAGCAGTGAAGCGGGCAGCACTGAAGCTTTCTTT. Its protein product is CASSEAGSTEAFF.

This clonotype was recorded at least ten times. This chain joins TRBV12-3 or TRBV12-4 and TRBJ1-2, with 9 positions matching TRBD1. The junction had 9 bases not matched to a gene; V was cut back by 6 bases and J by 4 bases. CDR3 length: 15 residues. The chain's CDR3 is CASRRGTGGSYGYTF. The DNA for the CDR3 is TGTGCCAGCAGACGCGGTACAGGGGGCAGCTATGGCTACACCTTC.

This clonotype was detected only once. The J gene is TRBJ2-7, the V gene TRBV24-1; D tentatively fits TRBD1 or TRBD2 (5 bases each). The CDR3 totals 12 residues. The germline V gene encodes CDR1 KGHDR and CDR2 SFDVKD. Trimming removed 7 bases at V and 6 bases at J, with 12 bases between. The CDR3 reads CATSDSGSEQYF. The CDR3 nucleotides are TGTGCCACCAGCGACTCAGGGAGCGAGCAGTACTTC.

This clonotype occurred many times. This chain connects TRBV11-2 to TRBJ1-2, with a weak D call TRBD1 (5 bases). The ends were cut back, 1 base at V and 8 bases at J, with 11 bases in the middle. The length of the CDR3 is 13 residues. Germline CDR1 and CDR2: SGHAT and FQNNGV. The CDR3 DNA reads as TGTGCCAGCAGCTTAGGATTGGAGGGGGGCTACACCTTC. Translating gives CASSLGLEGGYTF.

The V call is TRBV20-1, the J call TRBJ2-7; TRBD1 matches 7 bases. The germline V gene encodes CDR1 DFQATT and CDR2 SNEGSKA (reference sequence). This CDR3 has 13 residues. The V segment lost 1 base and the J segment 5 bases; nucleotides outside the gene matches: 5. The CDR3 loop reads CSARGPRGNEQYF. CDR3 in DNA: TGCAGTGCTAGAGGCCCCAGGGGGAACGAGCAGTACTTC.

In this sample, this clonotype turned up a few times. The chain carries TRBV20-1 and TRBJ1-5, with 7 bases matching TRBD1. J lost 0 bases, V lost 6 bases, and 2 bases had no gene match. The CDR3 length is 13 residues. The germline V gene has CDR1 DFQATT and CDR2 SNEGSKA (reference sequence). The CDR3 DNA is TGCAGTGCGCAGGGGGATAGCAATCAGCCCCAGCATTTT. It translates to CSAQGDSNQPQHF.

The V call is TRBV7-9, the J call TRBJ1-1; D may be TRBD1 (6 bases). The CDR3 runs 16 residues. Trimming took off 8 bases at V and 0 bases at J, with 19 bases between the two ends. Germline V gene sequence: CDR1 SEHNR, CDR2 FQNEAQ (reference sequence). CDR3 nucleotides: TGTGCCAGCTGGAGTTGGGACAAGGGCATGAACACTGAAGCTTTCTTT. It specifies CASWSWDKGMNTEAFF.

Notes on this clonotype: This sequence may be a read error, since a much larger clone differs from it by one base. The V gene is TRBV7-9, the J gene TRBJ1-5; 9 positions agree with TRBD1. Per germline, CDR1 SEHNR and CDR2 FQNEAQ (reference sequence). The trim removed 5 bases at V and 3 bases at J, leaving 2 bases unmatched. This CDR3 region has 14 residues. The CDR3: CASSRDRDNQPQHF. The CDR3 coding sequence is TGTGCCAGCAGCCGGGACAGGGACAATCAGCCCCAGCATTTT.

This clonotype was counted ten times or more. The chain recombines TRBV12-3 or TRBV12-4 with TRBJ2-5, with D perhaps matching TRBD1 (5 bases). The CDR3 has 13 residues. Trimming cost V 6 bases and J 4 bases, with 12 bases left between them. CDR3 sequence reads: CASSTQGRETQYF. The CDR3, as DNA: TGTGCCAGCAGCACCCAGGGCCGAGAGACCCAGTACTTC.

This clonotype was recorded at least ten times. This sequence joins TRBV7-2 and TRBJ2-2; maybe TRBD1 (5 bases). The V end lost 5 bases, the J end lost 1 base, and 8 bases lay between the germline ends. Germline assignment: CDR1 SGHTA and CDR2 FQGNSA. CDR3 length: 14 amino acids. Written as DNA, the CDR3 is TGTGCCAGCAGCCAAGACAGGAACACCGGGGAGCTGTTTTTT. The encoded protein is CASSQDRNTGELFF.

Points on this clonotype: This CDR3 fails to terminate in the conserved phenylalanine or tryptophan, so it likely reflects a read error. The chain combines TRBV5-1 with TRBJ1-1; 7 bases are shared with TRBD1. The CDR3 extends over 15 amino acids. The germline V gene has CDR1 SGHRS and CDR2 YFSETQ. CDR3 coding DNA: TGCGCCAGCAGCCCGGGGGGACAGACGAACGCTGAAGCTTTCCTT. Translation: CASSPGGQTNAEAFL.